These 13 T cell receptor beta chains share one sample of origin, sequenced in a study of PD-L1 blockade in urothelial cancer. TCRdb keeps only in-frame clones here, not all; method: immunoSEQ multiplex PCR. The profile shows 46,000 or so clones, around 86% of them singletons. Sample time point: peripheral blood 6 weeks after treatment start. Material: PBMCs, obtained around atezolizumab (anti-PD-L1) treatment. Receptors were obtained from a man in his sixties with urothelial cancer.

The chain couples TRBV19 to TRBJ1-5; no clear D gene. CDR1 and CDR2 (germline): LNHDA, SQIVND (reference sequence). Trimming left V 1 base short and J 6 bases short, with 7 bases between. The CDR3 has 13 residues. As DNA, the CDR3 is TGTGCCAGTAGTATAGGAGTTGGTCAGCCCCAGCATTTT. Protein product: CASSIGVGQPQHF.

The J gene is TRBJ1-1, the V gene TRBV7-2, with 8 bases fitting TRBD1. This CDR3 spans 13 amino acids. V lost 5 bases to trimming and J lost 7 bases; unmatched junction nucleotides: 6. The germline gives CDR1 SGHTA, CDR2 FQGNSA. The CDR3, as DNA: TGTGCCAGCAGCCCTCGGACAGGGAGTGAAGCTTTCTTT. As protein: CASSPRTGSEAFF.

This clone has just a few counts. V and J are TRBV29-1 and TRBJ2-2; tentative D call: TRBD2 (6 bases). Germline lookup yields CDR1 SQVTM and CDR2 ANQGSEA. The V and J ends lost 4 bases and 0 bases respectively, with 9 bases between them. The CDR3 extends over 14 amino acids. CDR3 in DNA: TGCAGCGTTGGCGGACTAACGAACACCGGGGAGCTGTTTTTT. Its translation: CSVGGLTNTGELFF.

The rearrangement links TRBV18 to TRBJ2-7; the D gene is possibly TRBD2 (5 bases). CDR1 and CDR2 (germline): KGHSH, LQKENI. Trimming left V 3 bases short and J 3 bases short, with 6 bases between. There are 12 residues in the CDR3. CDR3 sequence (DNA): TGTGCCAGCTCACCCCGGGGCTACGAGCAGTACTTC. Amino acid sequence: CASSPRGYEQYF.

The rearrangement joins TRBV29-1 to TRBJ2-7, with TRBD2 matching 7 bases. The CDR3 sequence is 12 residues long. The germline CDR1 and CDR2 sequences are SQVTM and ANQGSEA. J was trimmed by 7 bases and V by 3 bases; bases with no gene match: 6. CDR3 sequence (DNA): TGCAGCGTTGAGTTCGGGGGAGGGGAGCAGTACTTC. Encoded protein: CSVEFGGGEQYF.

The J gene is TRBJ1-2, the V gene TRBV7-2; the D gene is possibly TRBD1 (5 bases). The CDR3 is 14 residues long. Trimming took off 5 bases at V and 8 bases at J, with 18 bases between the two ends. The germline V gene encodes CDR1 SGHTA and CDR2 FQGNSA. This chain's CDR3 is CASSRAGTPYGYTF. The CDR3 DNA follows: TGTGCCAGCAGCAGGGCCGGGACTCCTTACGGCTACACCTTC.

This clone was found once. CDR3 DNA: TGTGCCACCAGCAGAGACGGCCGGCAGGGGGCGCGTGGCTACACCTTC. Translated: CATSRDGRQGARGYTF. V is TRBV15 and J is TRBJ1-2; 8 bases align to TRBD1. The length of the CDR3 is 16 residues. V dropped 0 bases and J dropped 7; count of bases not matched to a gene: 10. CDR1 is LNHNV and CDR2 is YYDKDF in the germline V gene (reference sequence).

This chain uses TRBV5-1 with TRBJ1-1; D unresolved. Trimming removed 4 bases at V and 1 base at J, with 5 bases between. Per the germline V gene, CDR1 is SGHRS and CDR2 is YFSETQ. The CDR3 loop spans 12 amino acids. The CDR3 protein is CASSTGNTEAFF. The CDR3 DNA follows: TGCGCCAGCAGCACCGGGAACACTGAAGCTTTCTTT.

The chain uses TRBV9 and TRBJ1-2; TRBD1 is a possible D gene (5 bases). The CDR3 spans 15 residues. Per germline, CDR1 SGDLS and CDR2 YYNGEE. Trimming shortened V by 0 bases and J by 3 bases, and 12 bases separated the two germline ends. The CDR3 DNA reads TGTGCCAGCAGCGTAGTAGGGGTTCTGGACTATGGCTACACCTTC. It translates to CASSVVGVLDYGYTF.

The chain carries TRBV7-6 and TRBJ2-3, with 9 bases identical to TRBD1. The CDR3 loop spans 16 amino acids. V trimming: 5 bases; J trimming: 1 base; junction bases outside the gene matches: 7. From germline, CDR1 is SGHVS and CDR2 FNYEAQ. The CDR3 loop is CASSPAWDRGTDTQYF. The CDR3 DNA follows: TGTGCCAGCAGCCCAGCTTGGGACAGGGGCACAGATACGCAGTATTTT.

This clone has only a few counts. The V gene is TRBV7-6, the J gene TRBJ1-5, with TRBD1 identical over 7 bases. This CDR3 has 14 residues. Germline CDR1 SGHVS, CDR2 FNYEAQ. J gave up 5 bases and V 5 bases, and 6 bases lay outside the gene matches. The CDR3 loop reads CASSLRQGDQPQHF. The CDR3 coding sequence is TGTGCCAGCAGCCTGAGACAGGGAGATCAGCCCCAGCATTTT.

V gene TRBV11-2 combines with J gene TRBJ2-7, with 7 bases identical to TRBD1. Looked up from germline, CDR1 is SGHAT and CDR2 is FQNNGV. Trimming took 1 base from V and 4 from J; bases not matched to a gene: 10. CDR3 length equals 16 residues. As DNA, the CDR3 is TGTGCCAGCAGCTTAGTTCCGGGACAGCTGAGGTACGAGCAGTACTTC. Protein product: CASSLVPGQLRYEQYF.

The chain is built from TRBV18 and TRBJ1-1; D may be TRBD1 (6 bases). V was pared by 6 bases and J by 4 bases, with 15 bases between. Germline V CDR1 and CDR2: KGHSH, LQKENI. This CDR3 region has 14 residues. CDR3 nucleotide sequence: TGTGCCAGCTCCCCCCAGGACAGTAGCACTGAAGCTTTCTTT. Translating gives CASSPQDSSTEAFF.